The TCR beta chain described here comes from a study of T cell clonality in common variable immunodeficiency. Study-level results: Authors noted CVID clonality's cause needs subpopulation repertoire sequencing. Common variable immunodeficiency TCR beta sequences reportedly had fewer deletions and N-nucleotide insertions. Shared TCRbeta clones were fewer between CVID subjects than controls.

Control and CVID samples contributed equal amounts of genomic DNA. Assay used: immunoSEQ multiplex PCR; TCRdb lists only in-frame clones, some missing. Recorded here are about 37,000 clones, none singletons. The germline V gene has CDR1 DFQATT and CDR2 SNEGSKA (reference sequence). Unmatched junction bases numbered 9, after V lost 0 bases and J lost 4 bases. The CDR3 extends over 15 amino acids. This clone has at least ten counts. Its cognate antigen is unknown. The read is 3 residues too short to cover the CDR3 end, so that end is filled in from the germline J gene. The chain is built from TRBV20-1 and TRBJ2-7; 7 bases are shared with TRBD1. The TCR sequence derives from a person between 18 and 75 years old in good health. Sequencing used peripheral blood mononuclear cells. The CDR3 region is CSARDQTGHLYEQYF. The part of the CDR3 DNA that was read is TGCAGTGCTAGAGATCAGACAGGGCATTTATACGAG.